These 4 T cell receptor beta chains were sequenced from one sample in a study of cytomegalovirus exposure and HLA in healthy donors. Use of 60 Vbeta and 13 Jbeta primers characterized the PCR. Sequenced by immunoSEQ multiplex PCR; TCRdb stores in-frame clones only, minus some. This sample carries 95,000 to 100,000 clones, 75% of them seen once, and the ten largest clones take about 10%. Sequenced material: PBMCs. The receptor source for this set is a man aged 50-59 years in good health and CMV-seronegative.

The genes are TRBV7-9 and TRBJ1-6; 8 nucleotides line up with TRBD1. With V trimmed by 5 bases and J by 3 bases, 6 bases remained unmatched. The CDR3 sequence is 16 residues long. Per the germline V gene, CDR1 is SEHNR and CDR2 is FQNEAQ (reference sequence). Here the CDR3 DNA reads TGTGCCAGCAGCCAAGGACAGGGTTTCTATAATTCACCCCTCCACTTT. It yields the protein CASSQGQGFYNSPLHF.

Only a few counts were recorded for this clone. The chain combines TRBV6-5 with TRBJ2-7; 7 nucleotides agree with TRBD2. J gave up 5 bases and V 5 bases, and 9 bases lay outside the gene matches. This CDR3 spans 14 amino acids. CDR1 is MNHEY and CDR2 is SVGAGI in the germline V gene. CDR3 amino acids: CASSEQRDLNEQYF. CDR3 DNA sequence: TGTGCCAGCAGTGAACAGCGGGATCTTAACGAGCAGTACTTC.

This clone appeared many times. The chain employs TRBV28 and TRBJ1-4; no firm D call. V lost 6 bases and J lost 7, with 15 bases in between. The germline gives CDR1 MDHEN, CDR2 SYDVKM. CDR3 length: 14 residues. CDR3 coding DNA: TGTGCCAGCAGGAAGAGGAATCCAAGTGAAAAACTGTTTTTT. Translated: CASRKRNPSEKLFF. Using reference TRBV28 and TRBJ1-4 for the parts outside the CDR3, the full variable domain is DVKVTQSSRYLVKRTGEKVFLECVQDMDHENMFWYRQDPGLGLRLIYFSYDVKMKEKGDIPEGYSVSREKKERFSLILESASTNQTSMYLCASRKRNPSEKLFFGSGTQLSVL.

The rearrangement links TRBV2 to TRBJ1-1; no clear D gene. The CDR3 covers 14 residues. V gave up 1 base and J gave up 3 bases, with 9 bases separating them. CDR1 SNHLY and CDR2 FYNNEI come from the germline V gene. The CDR3, as DNA: TGTGCCAGCAGTGAAGTCCGTGAGGACACTGAAGCTTTCTTT. Its translation: CASSEVREDTEAFF.